The T cell receptor (beta chain) described here comes from a study of cytomegalovirus exposure and HLA in healthy donors. Study-level points and caveats: Three CMV-associated chains proved CMV antigen-specific in vitro. The authors enumerated 150 to 200 TCR beta chains as linked to cytomegalovirus. Reported performance of the classifier showed diagnosis of cytomegalovirus status with high specificity and sensitivity.

This clone was found a few times. Its target is unknown. Assay: immunoSEQ multiplex PCR; the TCRdb copy retains only in-frame clones and omits some. Of 100,000 to 150,000 clones listed, around 86% were seen once; the top ten hold 4.5% to 6%. CDR1 is SGHVS and CDR2 is FQNEAQ in the germline V gene. This CDR3 region has 14 residues. V was trimmed by 3 bases and J by 7 bases, leaving 15 bases between them. Source material: PBMCs. This rearrangement joins TRBV7-8 to TRBJ1-2; D possibly corresponds to TRBD1 (5 bases). The receptor comes from a young man in good health and CMV-seronegative. The CDR3 DNA is TGTGCCAGCAGCTTCAGGAAATGGGGCTTTGGCTACACCTTC. Translation gives CASSFRKWGFGYTF.